Listed here is a single TCR beta chain. Sequenced by immunoSEQ multiplex PCR; TCRdb stores in-frame clones only, minus some. The data show some 31,000 clones, approximately 94% seen once. This record comes from a study of T cell changes during pregnancy in multiple sclerosis. This clonotype originated in a female donor with multiple sclerosis, enrolled in a pregnancy study. The source was CD8+ T cells from peripheral blood mononuclear cells, collected before pregnancy.

CDR3 region: CATSARTGNDPLLGMGYTF. In DNA, the CDR3 is TGTGCCACCAGCGCCCGGACAGGGAATGACCCGCTTTTAGGTATGGGCTACACCTTC. The chain recombines TRBV15 with TRBJ1-2; TRBD1 aligns across 8 bases. Per germline, CDR1 LNHNV and CDR2 YYDKDF (reference sequence). The CDR3 is 19 amino acids. After removal of 5 bases from V and 8 bases from J, the junction contained 25 bases not matched to a gene.